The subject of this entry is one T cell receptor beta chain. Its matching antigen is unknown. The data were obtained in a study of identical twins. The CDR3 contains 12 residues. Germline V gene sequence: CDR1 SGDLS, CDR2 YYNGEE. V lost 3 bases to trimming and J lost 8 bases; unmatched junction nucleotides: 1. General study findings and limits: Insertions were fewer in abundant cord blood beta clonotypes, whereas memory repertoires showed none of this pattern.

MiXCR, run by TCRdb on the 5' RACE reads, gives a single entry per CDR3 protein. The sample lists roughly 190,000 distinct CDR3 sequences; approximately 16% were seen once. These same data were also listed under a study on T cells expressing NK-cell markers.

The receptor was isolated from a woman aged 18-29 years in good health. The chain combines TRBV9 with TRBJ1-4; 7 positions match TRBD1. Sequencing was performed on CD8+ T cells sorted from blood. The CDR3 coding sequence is TGTGCCAGCAGCGGGGACAGCGAAAAACTGTTTTTT. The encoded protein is CASSGDSEKLFF.